This T cell receptor (beta chain) came from a study of blood T cells in healthy people across ages. Combining a sample-barcoded 5' primer with a J-beta primer mix, a second PCR ran for about 6 to 11 cycles. TCRdb used MiXCR to reprocess the 5' RACE reads, holding one entry per CDR3 protein. The sample yields roughly 800,000 distinct CDR3 sequences, around 25% seen once. On this clonotype itself: Its antigen is unidentified.

Study findings and constraints: TCR beta diversity was tightly associated with the proportion of naive T cells. Across the age range, TCR beta diversity per million T cells fell in a roughly linear way.

V lost 3 bases, J lost 3 bases, and 10 bases lay in between. Germline V gene sequence: CDR1 SGHRS, CDR2 YFSETQ. This CDR3 region has 13 residues. Samples each had at least 6 micrograms of total RNA extracted. The data also belong to a second study, concerning T cells of mothers and their children.

Sequenced input: blood. The sequence came from a boy younger than 18 in good health. The chain links TRBV5-1 to TRBJ2-7, with D perhaps TRBD1 or TRBD2 (5 bases each). CDR3 amino acids: CASSWDRIYEQYF. The DNA for the CDR3 is TGCGCCAGCAGCTGGGACCGTATCTACGAGCAGTACTTC.